Following are 20 T cell receptor beta chains from one sample sequenced in a study of long-term antiretroviral therapy in people with HIV. Running of the v3.0 immunoSEQ assay took place at survey level. The assay was immunoSEQ multiplex PCR, and TCRdb's table has in-frame clones only and misses some. Among approximately 13,000 clones, under 80% were seen once, and the ten largest hold around a quarter. Sequenced material: unsorted PBMCs, taken 3.1 years after starting antiretroviral therapy. The receptors shown here come from a man between 35 and 55 years old with HIV.

The chain combines TRBV19 with TRBJ1-5, with 10 bases fitting TRBD1. Trimming cost V 7 bases and J 5 bases; bases outside gene matches: 11. The length of the CDR3 is 16 residues. In germline, CDR1 is LNHDA, CDR2 SQIVND (reference sequence). In DNA form, the CDR3 reads TGTGCCAGTACAGAGGACAGGGGGGTAGTTTATCAGCCCCAGCATTTT. Translation: CASTEDRGVVYQPQHF. The full variable domain, in which reference TRBV19 and TRBJ1-5 provide the parts outside the CDR3, is DGGITQSPKYLFRKEGQNVTLSCEQNLNHDAMYWYRQDPGQGLRLIYYSQIVNDFQKGDIAEGYSVSREKKESFPLTVTSAQKNPTAFYLCASTEDRGVVYQPQHFGDGTRLSIL.

The count of this clone is one. J is TRBJ2-1 and V is TRBV9, with D perhaps TRBD1 or TRBD2 (5 bases each). The CDR3 runs to 12 residues. Germline CDR1 SGDLS, CDR2 YYNGEE. The V end was cut by 0 bases, the J end by 10 bases, with 8 bases between. In DNA, the CDR3 is TGTGCCAGCAGCGTAGAGGGACGCGAGCAGTTCTTC. Protein: CASSVEGREQFF.

This chain joins TRBV27 and TRBJ1-6; D gene uncertain. The V end lost 6 bases, the J end lost 5 bases, and 11 bases lay between the germline ends. This CDR3 has 14 amino acids. Germline values: CDR1 MNHEY, CDR2 SMNVEV (reference sequence). This CDR3 reads CASRRDLNNSPLHF. CDR3 coding DNA: TGTGCCAGCAGACGGGATCTTAATAATTCACCCCTCCACTTT.

This clone showed up just once. The chain links TRBV6-6 to TRBJ1-5; 7 bases map to TRBD1. V was clipped by 5 bases and J by 5 bases; unmatched bases: 9. Germline lookup yields CDR1 MNHNY and CDR2 SVGAGI (reference sequence). The CDR3 runs 15 residues. The CDR3 DNA follows: TGTGCCAGCAGTCCCGAAGGGGGCCCATATCAGCCCCAGCATTTT. Protein sequence: CASSPEGGPYQPQHF.

The chain employs TRBV5-1 and TRBJ1-6; no definite D call. Germline lookup yields CDR1 SGHRS and CDR2 YFSETQ. Trimming left V 0 bases short and J 2 bases short, with 9 bases between. The CDR3 has 16 amino acids. CDR3 in DNA: TGCGCCAGCAGCTTGGGAGTGTCGCCCTATAATTCACCCCTCCACTTT. Translated, it gives CASSLGVSPYNSPLHF.

This clone was counted only a few times. The CDR3, as DNA: TGTGCCAGCAGTACTCGCGACACCTTCTCCTACGAGCAGTACTTC. Translating it yields CASSTRDTFSYEQYF. V is TRBV7-8 and J is TRBJ2-7; D gene unclear. The CDR3 has 15 residues. CDR1 and CDR2 (germline): SGHVS, FQNEAQ. Trimming removed 6 bases at V and 0 bases at J, with 15 bases between.

The chain uses TRBV7-4 and TRBJ1-6; D is unclear. CDR1 is SGHVT, CDR2 SQSDAQ, per germline. The V gene lost 6 bases and the J gene lost 4 bases, with 10 bases spanning the gap. The CDR3 contains 14 residues. CDR3 sequence (DNA): TGTGCCAGCAGTCTGTGGAGTTATAATTCACCCCTCCACTTT. As protein: CASSLWSYNSPLHF.

The chain joins TRBV7-9 to TRBJ2-1; perhaps TRBD2 as D (7 bases). V was pared by 6 bases and J by 9 bases, with 15 bases between. CDR3 size: 13 residues. Germline-derived CDR1 and CDR2 are SEHNR and FQNEAQ (reference sequence). The CDR3 nucleotides are TGTGCCAGCAGGGGGGGGCTAGTGGCTGAGCAGTTCTTC. Amino acid sequence: CASRGGLVAEQFF.

This sequence joins TRBV6-6 and TRBJ2-7, with 8 bases aligning to TRBD2. The germline V gene encodes CDR1 MNHNY and CDR2 SVGAGI (reference sequence). V lost 3 bases, J lost 1 base, and 5 bases stayed unmatched. The CDR3 covers 15 residues. Here the CDR3 reads CASSYRGGLSYEQYF. CDR3 nucleotides: TGTGCCAGCAGTTATCGGGGGGGGCTTTCCTACGAGCAGTACTTC.

This sequence joins TRBV19 and TRBJ1-3; D perhaps matches TRBD1 (6 bases). V was pared by 5 bases and J by 3 bases, with 20 bases between. The CDR3 is made up of 17 amino acids. Germline assignment: CDR1 LNHDA and CDR2 SQIVND (reference sequence). The chain's CDR3 is CASSAGPGEEDGNTIYF. The DNA for the CDR3 is TGTGCCAGTAGTGCCGGGCCAGGGGAGGAGGATGGAAACACCATATATTTT.

This chain uses TRBV30 with TRBJ1-1; D gene ambiguous. The CDR3 has 14 amino acids. The ends were cut back, 4 bases at V and 5 bases at J, with 17 bases in the middle. From germline, CDR1 is GTSNPN and CDR2 SVGIG (reference sequence). CDR3 DNA: TGTGCCTGGATCCCCTGGGTTACGGGGACTGAAGCTTTCTTT. Encoded protein: CAWIPWVTGTEAFF. Filled out from reference TRBV30 and TRBJ1-1, the complete variable domain reads SQTIHQWPATLVQPVGSPLSLECTVEGTSNPNLYWYRQAAGRGLQLLFYSVGIGQISSEVPQNLSASRPQDRQFILSSKKLLLSDSGFYLCAWIPWVTGTEAFFGQGTRLTVV.

The CDR3 sequence is CASSVSENYGYTF. CDR3 bases: TGTGCCAGCAGTGTATCTGAGAACTATGGCTACACCTTC. The genes are TRBV2 and TRBJ1-2; the D is unclear. V was pared by 4 bases and J by 2 bases, with 8 bases between. CDR1 is SNHLY, CDR2 FYNNEI, per germline. The CDR3 covers 13 residues.

The chain recombines TRBV6-5 with TRBJ2-7, with D perhaps matching TRBD2 (6 bases). Germline V CDR1 and CDR2: MNHEY, SVGAGI. The CDR3 is made up of 15 amino acids. V lost 0 bases and J 4 bases, leaving 13 bases between the germline ends. The CDR3 nucleotides are TGTGCCAGCAGTTACTCGGGGAGCGCGGGGTACGAGCAGTACTTC. Translating it yields CASSYSGSAGYEQYF.

The chain is built from TRBV10-2 and TRBJ1-1; no clear D. The ends were cut back, 6 bases at V and 0 bases at J, with 8 bases in the middle. Germline loops: CDR1 WSHSY, CDR2 SAAADI. The CDR3 spans 13 residues. CDR3 nucleotide sequence: TGCGCCAGCAGACAGATCATGAACACTGAAGCTTTCTTT. Protein: CASRQIMNTEAFF.

V usage is TRBV5-6 and J usage is TRBJ1-1; TRBD1 is a possible D gene (6 bases). This CDR3 has 15 residues. V lost 1 base and J lost 4, with 14 bases in between. Germline V gene data show CDR1 as SGHDT and CDR2 as YYEEEE. CDR3 protein: CASSLIGGLGTEAFF. The CDR3 region has the DNA TGTGCCAGCAGCTTGATCGGGGGGCTAGGCACTGAAGCTTTCTTT. Full variable domain (remainder filled in from reference TRBV5-6 and TRBJ1-1): DAGVTQSPTHLIKTRGQQVTLRCSPKSGHDTVSWYQQALGQGPQFIFQYYEEEERQRGNFPDRFSGHQFPNYSSELNVNALLLGDSALYLCASSLIGGLGTEAFFGQGTRLTVV.

The gene calls are TRBV18 and TRBJ2-6; D call uncertain. This CDR3 contains 17 residues. CDR1 KGHSH and CDR2 LQKENI come from the germline V gene. V was trimmed by 3 bases and J by 0 bases, leaving 12 bases between them. Here the CDR3 DNA reads TGTGCCAGCTCACCCCCACGGCTGACCTCTGGGGCCAACGTCCTGACTTTC. Its protein product is CASSPPRLTSGANVLTF.

This chain uses TRBV7-9 with TRBJ2-7, with D tentatively TRBD1 or TRBD2 (5 bases each). CDR3 length equals 14 residues. Germline V gene sequence: CDR1 SEHNR, CDR2 FQNEAQ (reference sequence). V shed 3 bases and J shed 2 bases, with 11 bases lying between them. The DNA for the CDR3 is TGTGCCAGCAGCTTGGTAGGGACCACCTACGAGCAGTACTTC. Translation gives CASSLVGTTYEQYF. Full variable domain (remainder filled in from reference TRBV7-9 and TRBJ2-7): DTGVSQNPRHKITKRGQNVTFRCDPISEHNRLYWYRQTLGQGPEFLTYFQNEAQLEKSRLLSDRFSAERPKGSFSTLEIQRTEQGDSAMYLCASSLVGTTYEQYFGPGTRLTVT.

This chain connects TRBV7-3 to TRBJ2-1; no firm D call. V was shortened by 1 base and J by 10 bases, with 11 bases between the two germline ends. CDR1 SGHTA and CDR2 FQGTGA come from the germline V gene. The CDR3 consists of 13 residues. CDR3 in DNA: TGTGCCAGCAGCTTAAACCCAGAGACAGAGCAGTTCTTC. Amino acid sequence: CASSLNPETEQFF.

J is TRBJ1-3 and V is TRBV9; no clear D. The CDR3 has 15 residues. Germline V CDR1 and CDR2: SGDLS, YYNGEE. Trimming left V 0 bases short and J 4 bases short, with 11 bases between. The CDR3 protein is CASSVGPGPGNTIYF. Written as DNA, the CDR3 is TGTGCCAGCAGCGTAGGCCCAGGCCCAGGAAACACCATATATTTT.

This sequence joins TRBV4-1 and TRBJ1-1, with D possibly being TRBD1 (6 bases). The CDR3 consists of 13 residues. V was cut by 5 bases and J by 1 base, with 8 bases left in between. The V gene's germline CDR1 is MGHRA and CDR2 YSYEKL. The CDR3 protein is CASSVTGNTEAFF. CDR3 DNA: TGCGCCAGCAGCGTGACAGGGAACACTGAAGCTTTCTTT.